This TCR beta chain was documented in a study of blood T cell repertoires in COVID-19. The table came from immunoSEQ multiplex PCR; TCRdb's copy has only in-frame clones and leaves some out. The repertoire holds about 310,000 clones, with roughly 89% as singletons. Germline lookup yields CDR1 SGHTA and CDR2 FQGNSA. With V trimmed by 5 bases and J by 0 bases, 4 bases remained unmatched. The CDR3 length is 16 residues. The clonotype was recovered from a young woman with acute COVID-19. Sequences were obtained from PBMCs or T cells enriched from blood (not recorded which). This chain joins TRBV7-2 and TRBJ2-6; 7 bases align to TRBD1. The CDR3 sequence: CASSPGQSSGANVLTF. Written as DNA, the CDR3 is TGTGCCAGCAGCCCGGGACAGAGCTCTGGGGCCAACGTCCTGACTTTC.